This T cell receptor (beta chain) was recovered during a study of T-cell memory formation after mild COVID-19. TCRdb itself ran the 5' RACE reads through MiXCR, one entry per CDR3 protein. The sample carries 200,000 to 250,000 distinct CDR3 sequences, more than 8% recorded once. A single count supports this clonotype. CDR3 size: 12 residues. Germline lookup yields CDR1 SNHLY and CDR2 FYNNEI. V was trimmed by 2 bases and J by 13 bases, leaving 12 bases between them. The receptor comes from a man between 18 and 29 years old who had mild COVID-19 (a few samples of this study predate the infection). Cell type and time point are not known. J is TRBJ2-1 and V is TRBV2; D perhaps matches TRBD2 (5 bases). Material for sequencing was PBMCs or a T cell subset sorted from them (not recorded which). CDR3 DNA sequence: TGTGCCAGCAGTGAATGGGTAGCGAGACAGTTCTTC. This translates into CASSEWVARQFF. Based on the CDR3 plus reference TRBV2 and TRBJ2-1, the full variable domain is EPEVTQTPSHQVTQMGQEVILRCVPISNHLYFYWYRQILGQKVEFLVSFYNNEISEKSEIFDDQFSVERPDGSNFTLKIRSTKLEDSAMYFCASSEWVARQFFGPGTRLTVL.